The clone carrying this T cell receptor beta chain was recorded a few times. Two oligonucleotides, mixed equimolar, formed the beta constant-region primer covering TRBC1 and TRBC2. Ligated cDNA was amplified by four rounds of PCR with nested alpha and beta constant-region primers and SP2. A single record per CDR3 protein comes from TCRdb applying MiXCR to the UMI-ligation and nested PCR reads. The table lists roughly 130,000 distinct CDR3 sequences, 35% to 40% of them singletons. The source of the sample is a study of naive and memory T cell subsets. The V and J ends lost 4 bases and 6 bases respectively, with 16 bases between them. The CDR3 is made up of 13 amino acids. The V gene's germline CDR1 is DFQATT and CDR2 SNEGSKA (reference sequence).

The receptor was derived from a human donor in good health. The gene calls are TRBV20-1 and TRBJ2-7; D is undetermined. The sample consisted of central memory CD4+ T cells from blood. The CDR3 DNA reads TGCAGTGCTACCAGGTCCGCTCTCAGCGAGCAGTACTTC. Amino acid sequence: CSATRSALSEQYF.